The 9 T cell receptor beta chains reported below all come from one sample, sequenced in a study of blood T cell repertoires in COVID-19. The table came from immunoSEQ multiplex PCR; TCRdb's copy has only in-frame clones and leaves some out. The sample carries some 180,000 clones, 70% to 90% recorded once. Input material: peripheral blood. The receptors originated from a man aged 35 to 55 with active or convalescent COVID-19.

This clone was seen a single time. The V and J genes are TRBV13 and TRBJ1-1; D is possibly TRBD1 (5 bases). The V end was cut by 7 bases, the J end by 3 bases, with 12 bases between. CDR1 and CDR2 (germline): PRHDT, FYEKMQ (reference sequence). The CDR3 covers 13 residues. The CDR3 nucleotides read TGTGCCAGCATGCGGGGCGCGTACACTGAAGCTTTCTTT. As protein: CASMRGAYTEAFF. The complete variable domain, with remaining parts taken from reference TRBV13 and TRBJ1-1, reads AAGVIQSPRHLIKEKRETATLKCYPIPRHDTVYWYQQGPGQDPQFLISFYEKMQSDKGSIPDRFSAQQFSDYHSELNMSSLELGDSALYFCASMRGAYTEAFFGQGTRLTVV.

This clone was found a few times. V gene TRBV18 combines with J gene TRBJ2-7; a weak D match, TRBD2 (5 bases). V lost 0 bases and J 3 bases, leaving 9 bases between the germline ends. The germline gives CDR1 KGHSH, CDR2 LQKENI. This CDR3 spans 14 amino acids. CDR3 bases: TGTGCCAGCTCACCACCGGGAGTATACTACGAGCAGTACTTC. Its protein is CASSPPGVYYEQYF.

The V gene is TRBV11-2, the J gene TRBJ2-1; 9 bases fit TRBD2. CDR3 size: 14 residues. Germline loops: CDR1 SGHAT, CDR2 FQNNGV. The ends lost 3 bases at V and 7 bases at J; junction bases unmatched: 4. CDR3 region: CASSFSSGSNEQFF. Here the CDR3 DNA reads TGTGCCAGCAGCTTTAGTAGCGGGAGTAATGAGCAGTTCTTC.

V usage is TRBV4-3 and J usage is TRBJ2-7; D perhaps matches TRBD1 (5 bases). The germline CDR1 and CDR2 sequences are LGHNA and YSLEER. The V end was cut by 0 bases, the J end by 1 base, with 10 bases between. The CDR3 runs to 15 residues. The CDR3, as DNA: TGCGCCAGCAGCCAAGACTGGCAGGGTTCCTACGAGCAGTACTTC. It specifies CASSQDWQGSYEQYF.

The J gene is TRBJ2-3, the V gene TRBV7-9; no firm D call. The CDR3 spans 15 residues. The germline V gene has CDR1 SEHNR and CDR2 FQNEAQ (reference sequence). Trimming shortened V by 6 bases and J by 3 bases, and 16 bases separated the two germline ends. The DNA of the CDR3 is TGTGCCAGCAGATCTTATATCGAGAGAACAGATACGCAGTATTTT. This codes for CASRSYIERTDTQYF.

CDR3 sequence: CASSIRGGYGSSPDTQYF. CDR3 in DNA: TGTGCCAGTAGTATAAGGGGAGGGTACGGCTCAAGTCCAGATACGCAGTATTTT. The V gene is TRBV19, the J gene TRBJ2-3, with 7 nucleotides matching TRBD2. Germline V gives CDR1 LNHDA, CDR2 SQIVND (reference sequence). V shed 2 bases, J shed 4 bases, and the junction held 15 bases outside the gene matches. The CDR3 has 18 residues.

The gene calls are TRBV5-1 and TRBJ2-7; D may be TRBD1 (6 bases). Trimming took 0 bases from V and 2 from J, leaving 6 bases between them. The CDR3 is 13 residues long. Germline V gene lookup returns CDR1 SGHRS and CDR2 YFSETQ. The CDR3 spells CASSLDRAYEQYF. The CDR3 nucleotides read TGCGCCAGCAGCTTGGACAGGGCCTACGAGCAGTACTTC.

The genes are TRBV5-5 and TRBJ2-3; D is unresolved. Germline loops: CDR1 SGHKS, CDR2 YYEKEE (reference sequence). V lost 5 bases and J lost 6, with 7 bases in between. The CDR3 loop spans 11 amino acids. CDR3 sequence: CASSLADTQYF. Here the CDR3 DNA reads TGTGCCAGCAGTCTTGCGGATACGCAGTATTTT.

CDR3 residues: CATRSGTITDTQYF. The CDR3 DNA is TGCGCCACCCGGTCCGGGACAATTACAGATACGCAGTATTTT. This rearrangement joins TRBV5-1 to TRBJ2-3; tentatively, D is TRBD1 (6 bases). The CDR3 is 14 amino acids. The germline V and J ends were trimmed by 9 bases and 3 bases, with 17 bases remaining between them. The germline V gene encodes CDR1 SGHRS and CDR2 YFSETQ.